This is a list of T cell receptor beta chains from one sample in a study of T-cell reconstitution after alpha-beta-depleted transplantation in children. From the PCR reads, TCRdb called clonotypes with MiXCR, one entry per CDR3 protein. The top ten clones hold 0.79% of a sample with hundreds of thousands of distinct CDR3 sequences, about 12% of them seen once. Sequenced material: PBMCs, taken before TCRalphabeta/CD19-depleted stem cell transplant. These TCRs come from a girl aged 2 to 10 with congenital amegakaryocytic thrombocytopenia, due to receive a stem cell transplant. The CDR3 runs from the conserved cysteine through the conserved F or W. The D gene is left open where the match is weak. Clone sizes are given selectively: once, few, many, or a class where the clone is expanded.

d_gene	v_gene	j_gene	abundance	CDR3aa	CDR3nt
.	TRBV5-1	TRBJ2-4	many	CASSQNQGFVGNIQYF	TGCGCCAGCAGCCAAAACCAGGGGTTTGTTGGAAACATTCAGTACTTC
.	TRBV6-1	TRBJ1-5	.	CASREPGVNQPQHF	TGTGCCAGCCGCGAGCCGGGGGTTAATCAGCCCCAGCATTTT
.	TRBV12-3/TRBV12-4	TRBJ2-2	few	CASSATARFGELFF	TGTGCCAGCAGTGCGACGGCTCGATTCGGGGAGCTGTTTTTT
.	TRBV29-1	TRBJ2-7	many	CSVEGQASYEQYF	TGCAGCGTCGAGGGGCAGGCCTCCTACGAGCAGTACTTC
TRBD2	TRBV20-1	TRBJ2-7	many	CSALQGTSGSYEQYF	TGCAGTGCATTACAGGGGACTAGCGGGAGCTACGAGCAGTACTTC
.	TRBV9	TRBJ1-1	.	CASAEGGYTEAFF	TGTGCCAGCGCCGAGGGGGGGTACACTGAAGCTTTCTTT
.	TRBV5-1	TRBJ2-1	many	CASSLEGGRSSYNEQFF	TGCGCCAGCAGCTTGGAGGGCGGGCGGAGCTCCTACAATGAGCAGTTCTTC
.	TRBV5-1	TRBJ2-1	many	CASGTGYGGIVNEQFF	TGCGCCAGCGGGACGGGATATGGCGGGATCGTCAATGAGCAGTTCTTC
.	TRBV12-3/TRBV12-4	TRBJ2-1	few	CASLESSYNEQFF	TGTGCCAGCCTGGAAAGCTCCTACAATGAGCAGTTCTTC
.	TRBV7-8	TRBJ2-6	.	CASSLVSYSGANVLTF	TGTGCCAGCAGCTTAGTATCATACTCTGGGGCCAACGTCCTGACTTTC
.	TRBV12-5	TRBJ2-2	many	CASGLAPSFAPGELFF	TGTGCTAGTGGCCTTGCCCCCTCTTTCGCCCCCGGGGAGCTGTTTTTT
TRBD2	TRBV5-1	TRBJ2-1	.	CASSPLLGEGHNEQFF	TGCGCCAGCAGCCCCCTATTGGGGGAGGGCCACAATGAGCAGTTCTTC
TRBD1	TRBV28	TRBJ2-4	many	CASSNLLSQGAGKNIQYF	TGTGCCAGCAGTAACCTTTTGTCGCAGGGGGCAGGCAAAAACATTCAGTACTTC
.	TRBV10-3	TRBJ1-1	.	CAISKVPSTEAFF	TGTGCCATCAGTAAGGTACCGAGCACTGAAGCTTTCTTT
TRBD2	TRBV2	TRBJ2-7	few	CASSWTSGTPREEQYF	TGTGCCAGCAGTTGGACTAGCGGGACCCCCCGGGAGGAGCAGTACTTC
.	TRBV5-6	TRBJ2-1	.	CASRLGPARNEQFF	TGTGCCAGTAGGCTGGGACCCGCCCGCAATGAGCAGTTCTTC
TRBD2	TRBV20-1	TRBJ2-1	.	CSATYAGGTFNEQFF	TGCAGTGCTACTTACGCGGGAGGGACGTTCAATGAGCAGTTCTTC
TRBD1	TRBV19	TRBJ1-1	.	CASSVRTGIDTEAFF	TGTGCCAGTAGTGTTCGGACAGGGATCGACACTGAAGCTTTCTTT
.	TRBV4-2	TRBJ2-7	.	CASSQVVENPYEQYF	TGTGCCAGCAGCCAAGTGGTAGAGAACCCCTACGAGCAGTACTTC
.	TRBV5-1	TRBJ2-2	.	CASSSASGFGELFF	TGCGCCAGCAGCTCGGCTAGTGGTTTCGGGGAGCTGTTTTTT
.	TRBV2	TRBJ2-6	few	CASSGSALSGANVLTF	TGTGCCAGCAGTGGCTCGGCCCTCTCTGGGGCCAACGTCCTGACTTTC
TRBD2	TRBV6-1	TRBJ2-2	many	CASSTRGTWTPGELFF	TGTGCCAGCAGTACGCGGGGGACTTGGACCCCCGGGGAGCTGTTTTTT
TRBD1	TRBV20-1	TRBJ2-7	few	CSAREGTGIPYEQYF	TGCAGTGCTCGAGAAGGGACAGGCATACCCTACGAGCAGTACTTC
TRBD1	TRBV20-1	TRBJ2-2	many	CSAHGADRGTGELFF	TGCAGTGCTCACGGGGCGGACAGGGGGACCGGGGAGCTGTTTTTT
.	TRBV3-1	TRBJ2-1	many	CASSPRGSLSRNNEQFF	TGTGCCAGCAGCCCGAGGGGTTCTCTTTCCCGAAACAATGAGCAGTTCTTC
TRBD2	TRBV5-1	TRBJ2-1	many	CASSLESRGAYNEQFF	TGCGCCAGCAGCTTGGAGTCCCGGGGGGCCTACAATGAGCAGTTCTTC
TRBD2	TRBV29-1	TRBJ2-1	many	CSVEDDLGLAVYNEQFF	TGCAGCGTTGAAGACGACTTAGGACTAGCGGTATACAATGAGCAGTTCTTC
.	TRBV7-8	TRBJ2-3	.	CASSLVALTAADTQYF	TGTGCCAGCAGCTTAGTTGCCCTCACCGCGGCGGATACGCAGTATTTT
.	TRBV7-2	TRBJ2-2	few	CASSLDRIYTGELFF	TGTGCCAGCAGCTTAGACCGGATCTACACCGGGGAGCTGTTTTTT
.	TRBV12-3/TRBV12-4	TRBJ1-3	many	CASSLAGALGNTIYF	TGTGCCAGCAGTTTGGCAGGGGCTCTAGGAAACACCATATATTTT
TRBD2	TRBV7-8	TRBJ2-1	.	CASGFLKREKGYNEQFF	TGTGCCAGTGGCTTCCTCAAGCGGGAAAAGGGGTACAATGAGCAGTTCTTC
TRBD1	TRBV20-1	TRBJ2-7	many	CSARDRDRGFYEQYF	TGCAGTGCTAGAGATCGAGACAGGGGGTTTTACGAGCAGTACTTC
TRBD2	TRBV20-1	TRBJ2-2	many	CSARDRGLAHNTGELFF	TGCAGTGCTAGAGACCGTGGACTAGCGCATAACACCGGGGAGCTGTTTTTT
.	TRBV29-1	TRBJ2-7	few	CSVEEEYEQYF	TGCAGCGTTGAAGAAGAATACGAGCAGTACTTC
TRBD2	TRBV13	TRBJ2-4	.	CASSSERERDIQYF	TGTGCCAGCAGCTCCGAGCGGGAGAGGGACATTCAGTACTTC
.	TRBV5-1	TRBJ2-5	few	CASSDSRLARRKETQYF	TGCGCCAGCAGCGATAGCCGTTTAGCTAGGAGGAAAGAGACCCAGTACTTC
.	TRBV7-8	TRBJ2-3	many	CASSPNPRPDTQYF	TGTGCCAGCAGCCCCAACCCGAGGCCAGATACGCAGTATTTT
.	TRBV2	TRBJ2-1	.	CASSDIRLGVNEQFF	TGTGCCAGCAGTGACATTAGACTAGGTGTCAATGAGCAGTTCTTC
TRBD2	TRBV11-1	TRBJ2-2	.	CASSLPRARYASGAGELFF	TGTGCCAGCAGCTTACCGAGGGCACGGTACGCTAGCGGCGCCGGGGAGCTGTTTTTT
.	TRBV20-1	TRBJ2-5	few	CSASSERETQYF	TGCAGTGCGAGTAGCGAGAGAGAGACCCAGTACTTC
.	TRBV28	TRBJ1-5	.	CASSYNQPQHF	TGTGCCAGCAGCTACAATCAGCCCCAGCATTTT
TRBD2	TRBV7-9	TRBJ2-5	.	CASSFWGGMGSGETQYF	TGTGCCAGCTCATTTTGGGGAGGGATGGGTAGCGGAGAGACCCAGTACTTC
TRBD2	TRBV5-1	TRBJ2-1	few	CASSERLAGRSYNEQFF	TGCGCCAGCAGCGAGAGGCTAGCGGGCCGATCCTACAATGAGCAGTTCTTC
.	TRBV5-1	TRBJ2-7	few	CASSLAAGDQSYEQYF	TGCGCCAGCAGCTTGGCTGCCGGAGACCAATCCTACGAGCAGTACTTC
.	TRBV5-1	TRBJ1-1	few	CASSGSWGNTEAFF	TGCGCCAGCAGTGGTAGTTGGGGGAACACTGAAGCTTTCTTT
TRBD1	TRBV7-2	TRBJ2-5	many	CASSLATGRSQETQYF	TGTGCCAGCAGCTTAGCGACAGGGAGAAGCCAAGAGACCCAGTACTTC
.	TRBV11-2	TRBJ2-3	few	CASSLAVAPNTDTQYF	TGTGCCAGCAGCTTAGCTGTTGCGCCCAACACAGATACGCAGTATTTT
TRBD1	TRBV20-1	TRBJ2-7	.	CSAPIRDRFYEQYF	TGCAGTGCACCGATCCGGGACAGGTTCTACGAGCAGTACTTC
.	TRBV20-1	TRBJ2-7	many	CSAARGSYEQYF	TGCAGTGCCGCGAGGGGCTCCTACGAGCAGTACTTC
TRBD2	TRBV28	TRBJ2-1	few	CASSLLLSGDSYNEQFF	TGTGCCAGCAGTTTGCTTCTTAGCGGGGATTCCTACAATGAGCAGTTCTTC
.	TRBV5-1	TRBJ2-3	.	CASSLLDSLTDTQYF	TGCGCCAGCAGCTTGCTAGATTCCCTCACAGATACGCAGTATTTT
TRBD2	TRBV27	TRBJ2-5	few	CASRTGTSGTQETQYF	TGTGCCAGCCGAACGGGCACTAGCGGGACGCAAGAGACCCAGTACTTC
.	TRBV20-1	TRBJ1-5	many	CSARTSDSNQPQHF	TGCAGTGCTCGCACCTCTGACAGCAATCAGCCCCAGCATTTT
.	TRBV5-1	TRBJ2-3	few	CASSFDSGNTDTQYF	TGCGCCAGCAGCTTTGATTCAGGGAACACAGATACGCAGTATTTT